This T cell receptor beta chain was found in a study of blood T cells in healthy people across ages. As for the study in general: Template switching recovered approximately one barcoded beta molecule for every two T cells.

A J-beta primer mix and a sample-barcoded 5' primer were used in a second PCR of about 7 to 11 cycles. TCRdb reprocessed the 5' RACE reads via MiXCR and lists one record per CDR3 protein. Of approximately 800,000 distinct CDR3 sequences listed, 58% are singletons. Overall study results and limits: There was no known CMV status for donors, so expanded clonotype changes were possibly confounded.

The V segment lost 3 bases and the J segment 4 bases; nucleotides outside the gene matches: 9. The CDR3 has 15 residues. Germline V CDR1 and CDR2: LNHNV, YYDKDF (reference sequence). As concerns this clonotype: Its target is not known.

Drawn from each donor were around 10 milliliters of peripheral blood. Total RNA was isolated from each sample in quantities of at least 5 micrograms. The sequencing input was blood. This receptor was identified in a man aged 30 to 45 in good health. This chain joins TRBV15 and TRBJ2-7; TRBD1 aligns across 7 bases. The CDR3 region is CATSSYTGVVYEQYF. In nucleotides, the CDR3 is TGTGCCACCAGCAGCTACACAGGGGTTGTATACGAGCAGTACTTC.